This T cell receptor beta chain was observed in a study of CD8 T cells in ankylosing spondylitis. This clonotype was recorded at least ten times. MiXCR, run by TCRdb on the 5' RACE reads, gives a single entry per CDR3 protein. This table has about 210,000 distinct CDR3 sequences, 8% to 10% appearing once. This CDR3 has 15 residues. V lost 3 bases to trimming and J lost 7 bases, with 19 bases between them. Germline CDR1 and CDR2: SNHLY and FYNNEI. The clonotype originates from a female donor with ankylosing spondylitis or in good health (not recorded which). Source material: blood, either unsorted or a sorted T cell fraction (not recorded which). V usage is TRBV2 and J usage is TRBJ2-7, with a weak D call TRBD1 (6 bases). The CDR3 loop reads CASSDFRDRRLEQYF. CDR3 DNA: TGTGCCAGCAGTGATTTCCGCGACAGGCGATTAGAGCAGTACTTC. The full variable domain, rest sourced from reference TRBV2 and TRBJ2-7, is EPEVTQTPSHQVTQMGQEVILRCVPISNHLYFYWYRQILGQKVEFLVSFYNNEISEKSEIFDDQFSVERPDGSNFTLKIRSTKLEDSAMYFCASSDFRDRRLEQYFGPGTRLTVT.